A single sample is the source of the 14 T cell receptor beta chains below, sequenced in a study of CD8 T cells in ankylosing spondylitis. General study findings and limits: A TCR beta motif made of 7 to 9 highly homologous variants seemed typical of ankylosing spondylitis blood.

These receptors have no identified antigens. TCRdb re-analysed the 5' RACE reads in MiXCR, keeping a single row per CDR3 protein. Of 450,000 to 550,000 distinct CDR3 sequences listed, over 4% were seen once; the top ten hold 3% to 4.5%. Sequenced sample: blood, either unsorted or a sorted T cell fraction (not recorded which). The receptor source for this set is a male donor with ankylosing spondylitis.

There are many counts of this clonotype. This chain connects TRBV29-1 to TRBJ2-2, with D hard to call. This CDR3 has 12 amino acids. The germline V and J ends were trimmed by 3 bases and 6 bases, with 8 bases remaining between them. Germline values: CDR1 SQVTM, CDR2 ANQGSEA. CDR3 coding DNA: TGCAGCGTTGACTCTCAGGCCGGGGAGCTGTTTTTT. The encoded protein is CSVDSQAGELFF.

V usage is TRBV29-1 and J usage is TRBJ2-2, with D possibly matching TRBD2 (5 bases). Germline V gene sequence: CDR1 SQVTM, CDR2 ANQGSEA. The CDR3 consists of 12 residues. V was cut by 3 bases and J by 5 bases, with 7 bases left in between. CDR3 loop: CSVDRGTGELFF. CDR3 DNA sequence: TGCAGCGTTGATCGAGGGACCGGGGAGCTGTTTTTT.

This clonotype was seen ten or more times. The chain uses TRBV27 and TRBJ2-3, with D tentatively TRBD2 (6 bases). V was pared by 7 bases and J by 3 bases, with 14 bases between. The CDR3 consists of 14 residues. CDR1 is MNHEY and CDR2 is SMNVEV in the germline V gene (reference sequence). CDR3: CASNPFGGTDTQYF. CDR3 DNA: TGTGCCAGCAACCCCTTTGGGGGGACAGATACGCAGTATTTT.

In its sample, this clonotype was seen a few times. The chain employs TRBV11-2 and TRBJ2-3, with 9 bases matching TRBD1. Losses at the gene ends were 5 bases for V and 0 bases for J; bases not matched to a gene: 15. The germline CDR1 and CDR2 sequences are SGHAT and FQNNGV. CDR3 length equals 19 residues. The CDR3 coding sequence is TGTGCCAGCAGCACGGGGACAGGGTACCTCTTCACTAGCACAGATACGCAGTATTTT. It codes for CASSTGTGYLFTSTDTQYF.

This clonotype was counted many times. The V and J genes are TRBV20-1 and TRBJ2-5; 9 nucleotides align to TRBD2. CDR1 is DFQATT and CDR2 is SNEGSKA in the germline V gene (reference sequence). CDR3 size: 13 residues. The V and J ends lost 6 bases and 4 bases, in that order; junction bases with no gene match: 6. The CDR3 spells CSARSGGGETQYF. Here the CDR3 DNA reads TGCAGTGCCCGTAGCGGGGGCGGAGAGACCCAGTACTTC.

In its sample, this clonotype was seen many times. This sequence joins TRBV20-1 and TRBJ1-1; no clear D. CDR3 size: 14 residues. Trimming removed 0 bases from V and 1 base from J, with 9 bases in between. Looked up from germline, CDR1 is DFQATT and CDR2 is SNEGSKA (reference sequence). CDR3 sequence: CSARDRRKNTEAFF. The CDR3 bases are TGCAGTGCTAGAGATCGGAGGAAGAACACTGAAGCTTTCTTT.

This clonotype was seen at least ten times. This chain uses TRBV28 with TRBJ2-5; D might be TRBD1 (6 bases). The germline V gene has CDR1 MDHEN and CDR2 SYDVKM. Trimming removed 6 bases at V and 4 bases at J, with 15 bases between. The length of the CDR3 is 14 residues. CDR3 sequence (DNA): TGTGCCAGCAGCCACCCACAGGGTTCAGAGACCCAGTACTTC. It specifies CASSHPQGSETQYF.

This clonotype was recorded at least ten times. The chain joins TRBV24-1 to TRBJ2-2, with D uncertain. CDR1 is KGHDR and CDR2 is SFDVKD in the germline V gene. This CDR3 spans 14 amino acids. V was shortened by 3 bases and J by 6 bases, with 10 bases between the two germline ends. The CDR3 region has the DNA TGTGCCACCAGTGATCCGAGTCTCGCCGGGGAGCTGTTTTTT. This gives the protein CATSDPSLAGELFF.

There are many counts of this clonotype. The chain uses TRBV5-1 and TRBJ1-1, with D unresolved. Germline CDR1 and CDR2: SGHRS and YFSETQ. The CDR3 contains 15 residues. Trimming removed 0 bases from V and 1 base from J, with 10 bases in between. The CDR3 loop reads CASSLGVGENTEAFF. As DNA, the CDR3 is TGCGCCAGCAGCTTGGGGGTTGGGGAGAACACTGAAGCTTTCTTT.

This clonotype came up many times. The CDR3 reads CSVEGDGRNQPQHF. DNA for the CDR3: TGCAGCGTTGAGGGGGACGGTCGCAATCAGCCCCAGCATTTT. The chain links TRBV29-1 to TRBJ1-5; possibly TRBD1 for D (5 bases). Germline values: CDR1 SQVTM, CDR2 ANQGSEA. CDR3 length: 14 residues. With 3 bases removed from V and 2 bases from J, the gap between germline ends came to 11 bases.

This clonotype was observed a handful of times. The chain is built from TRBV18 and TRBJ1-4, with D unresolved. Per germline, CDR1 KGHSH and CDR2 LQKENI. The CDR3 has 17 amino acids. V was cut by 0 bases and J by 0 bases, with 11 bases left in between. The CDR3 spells CASSPPYISATNEKLFF. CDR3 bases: TGTGCCAGCTCACCACCTTATATCAGCGCAACTAATGAAAAACTGTTTTTT.

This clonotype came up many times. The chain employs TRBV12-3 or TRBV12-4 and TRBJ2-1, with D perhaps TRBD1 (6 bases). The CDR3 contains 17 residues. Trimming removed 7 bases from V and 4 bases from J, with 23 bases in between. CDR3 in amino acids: CASTAFRGSKGYNEQFF. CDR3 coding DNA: TGTGCCAGCACCGCATTCAGGGGCTCTAAAGGGTACAATGAGCAGTTCTTC.

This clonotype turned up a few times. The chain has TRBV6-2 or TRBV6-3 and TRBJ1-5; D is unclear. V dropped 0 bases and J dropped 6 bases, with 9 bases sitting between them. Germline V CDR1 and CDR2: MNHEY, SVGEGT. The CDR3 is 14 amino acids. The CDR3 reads CASSYSGNFQPQHF. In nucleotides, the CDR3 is TGTGCCAGCAGTTACTCGGGGAATTTTCAGCCCCAGCATTTT.

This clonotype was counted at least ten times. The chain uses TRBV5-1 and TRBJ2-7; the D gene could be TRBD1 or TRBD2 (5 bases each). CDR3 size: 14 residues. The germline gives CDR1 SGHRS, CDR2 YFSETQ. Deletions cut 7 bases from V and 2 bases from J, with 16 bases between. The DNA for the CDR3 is TGCGCCAGCGCAGGGTCCCTGGGGGCCTACGAGCAGTACTTC. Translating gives CASAGSLGAYEQYF.